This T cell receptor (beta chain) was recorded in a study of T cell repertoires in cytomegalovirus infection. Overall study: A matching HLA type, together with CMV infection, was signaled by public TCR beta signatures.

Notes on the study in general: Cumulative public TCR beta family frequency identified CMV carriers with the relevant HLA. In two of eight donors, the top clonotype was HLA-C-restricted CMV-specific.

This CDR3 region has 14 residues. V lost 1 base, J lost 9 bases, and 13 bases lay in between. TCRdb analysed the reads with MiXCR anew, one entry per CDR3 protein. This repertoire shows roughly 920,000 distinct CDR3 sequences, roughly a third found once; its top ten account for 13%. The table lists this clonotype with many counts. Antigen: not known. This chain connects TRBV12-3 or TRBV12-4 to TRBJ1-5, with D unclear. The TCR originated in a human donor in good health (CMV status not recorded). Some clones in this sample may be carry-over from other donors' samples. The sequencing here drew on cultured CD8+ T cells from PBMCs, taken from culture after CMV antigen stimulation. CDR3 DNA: TGTGCCAGCAGTTTAGGCAAGGGTTTGAGGCCCCAGCATTTT. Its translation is CASSLGKGLRPQHF.